The table lists the clone carrying this TCR beta chain with a count of one. Its specificity is not known. The sample comes from a study of T cells in localized non-small cell lung cancer. Regarding the study as a whole: Those with higher blood T cell density had longer overall survival. Tumor samples were not multi-region, leaving intratumor heterogeneity unexcluded. A median of about 50 clones ranked among the top 100 in tumor appeared in adjacent lung. Maximal T cell clonality occurred in uninvolved adjacent lung, with tumor ranking below it.

V was trimmed by 7 bases and J by 1 base, leaving 6 bases between them. Germline assignment: CDR1 LNHDA and CDR2 SQIVND (reference sequence). The CDR3 is 12 amino acids. The method was immunoSEQ multiplex PCR; TCRdb's version includes in-frame clones alone and lacks a portion of them. This sample carries about 9,600 clones, about 90% of them seen once, and the ten largest clones take roughly a sixth. The input for sequencing was peripheral blood, taken before any cancer treatment. This receptor was obtained from a male donor at least 60 years old with stage III squamous cell lung carcinoma. V usage is TRBV19 and J usage is TRBJ2-3; D not resolved. The DNA for the CDR3 is TGTGCCAGTAACGGAGGCACAGATACGCAGTATTTT. The encoded protein is CASNGGTDTQYF.